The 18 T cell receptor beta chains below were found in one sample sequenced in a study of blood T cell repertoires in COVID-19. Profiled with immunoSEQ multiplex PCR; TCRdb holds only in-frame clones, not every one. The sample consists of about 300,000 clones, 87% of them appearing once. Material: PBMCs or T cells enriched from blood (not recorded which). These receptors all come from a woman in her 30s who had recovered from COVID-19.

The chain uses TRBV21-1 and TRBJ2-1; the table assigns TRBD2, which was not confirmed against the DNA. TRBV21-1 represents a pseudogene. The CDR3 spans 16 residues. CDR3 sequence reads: CASSKGADPRGNEQFF. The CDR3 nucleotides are TGTGCCAGCAGCAAAGGCGCCGACCCGAGAGGCAATGAGCAGTTCTTC.

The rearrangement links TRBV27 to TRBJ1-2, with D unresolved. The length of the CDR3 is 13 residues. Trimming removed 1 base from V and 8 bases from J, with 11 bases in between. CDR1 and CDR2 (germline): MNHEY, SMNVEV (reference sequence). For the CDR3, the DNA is TGTGCCAGCAGTTTATTCGGGAGGCAGGGCTACACCTTC. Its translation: CASSLFGRQGYTF.

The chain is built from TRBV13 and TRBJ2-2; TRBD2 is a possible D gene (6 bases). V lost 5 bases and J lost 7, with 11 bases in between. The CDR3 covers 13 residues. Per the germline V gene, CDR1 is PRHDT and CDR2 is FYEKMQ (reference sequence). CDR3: CASSPNGGGELFF. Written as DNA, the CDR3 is TGTGCCAGCAGCCCCAACGGGGGCGGGGAGCTGTTTTTT.

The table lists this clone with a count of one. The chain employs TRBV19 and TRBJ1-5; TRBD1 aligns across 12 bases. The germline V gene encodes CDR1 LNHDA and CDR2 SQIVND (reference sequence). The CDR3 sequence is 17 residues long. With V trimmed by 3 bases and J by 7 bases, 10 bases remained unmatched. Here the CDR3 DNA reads TGTGCCAGTAGTATGGGGGACAGGGGGCTTTCAGAACAGCCCCAGCATTTT. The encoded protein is CASSMGDRGLSEQPQHF.

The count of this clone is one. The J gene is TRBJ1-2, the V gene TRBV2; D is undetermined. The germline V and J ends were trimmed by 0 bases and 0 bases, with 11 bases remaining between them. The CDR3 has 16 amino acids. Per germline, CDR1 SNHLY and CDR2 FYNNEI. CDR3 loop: CASSEAGRATNYGYTF. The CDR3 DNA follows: TGTGCCAGCAGTGAAGCGGGGAGGGCAACTAACTATGGCTACACCTTC.

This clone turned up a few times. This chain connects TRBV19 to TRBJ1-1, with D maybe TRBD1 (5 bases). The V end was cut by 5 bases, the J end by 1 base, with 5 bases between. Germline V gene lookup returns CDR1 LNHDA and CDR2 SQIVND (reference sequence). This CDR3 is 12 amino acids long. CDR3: CASSQGNTEAFF. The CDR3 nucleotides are TGTGCCAGTAGTCAGGGGAACACTGAAGCTTTCTTT.

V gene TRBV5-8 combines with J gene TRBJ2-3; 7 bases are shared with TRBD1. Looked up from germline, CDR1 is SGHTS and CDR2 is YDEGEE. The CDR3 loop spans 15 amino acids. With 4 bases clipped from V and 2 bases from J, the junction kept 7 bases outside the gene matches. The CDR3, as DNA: TGTGCCAGCAGCACCGACAGGGCTCACACAGATACGCAGTATTTT. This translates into CASSTDRAHTDTQYF.

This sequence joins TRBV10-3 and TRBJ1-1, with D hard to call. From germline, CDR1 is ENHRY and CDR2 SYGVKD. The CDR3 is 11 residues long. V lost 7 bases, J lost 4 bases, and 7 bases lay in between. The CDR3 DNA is TGTGCCATCACCGAGGGCACTGAAGCTTTCTTT. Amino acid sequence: CAITEGTEAFF.

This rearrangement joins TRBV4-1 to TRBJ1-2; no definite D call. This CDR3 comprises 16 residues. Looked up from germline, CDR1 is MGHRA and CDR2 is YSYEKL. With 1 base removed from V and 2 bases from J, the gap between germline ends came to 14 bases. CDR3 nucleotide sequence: TGCGCCAGCAGCCAAGTCGGCGCAGCGATCAACTATGGCTACACCTTC. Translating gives CASSQVGAAINYGYTF.

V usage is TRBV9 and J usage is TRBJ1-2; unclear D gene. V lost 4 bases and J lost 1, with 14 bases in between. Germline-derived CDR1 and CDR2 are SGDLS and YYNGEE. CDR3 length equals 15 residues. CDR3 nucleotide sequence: TGTGCCAGCAGCCTTAGTGACACCCTTAACTATGGCTACACCTTC. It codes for CASSLSDTLNYGYTF.

The CDR3 spells CASSLPGGTGEQFF. The DNA for the CDR3 is TGCGCCAGCAGCTTACCAGGGGGCACCGGTGAGCAGTTCTTC. V gene TRBV5-1 combines with J gene TRBJ2-1; 8 bases agree with TRBD1. V trimming: 2 bases; J trimming: 9 bases; junction bases outside the gene matches: 7. This CDR3 has 14 residues. Germline V lookup: CDR1 SGHRS, CDR2 YFSETQ.

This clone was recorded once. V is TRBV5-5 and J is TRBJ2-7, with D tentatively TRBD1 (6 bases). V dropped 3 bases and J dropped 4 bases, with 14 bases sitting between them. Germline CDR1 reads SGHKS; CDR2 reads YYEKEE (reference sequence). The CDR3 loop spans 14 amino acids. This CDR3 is CASSSDSGSYEQYF. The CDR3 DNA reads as TGTGCCAGCAGCTCGGACAGTGGAAGTTACGAGCAGTACTTC.

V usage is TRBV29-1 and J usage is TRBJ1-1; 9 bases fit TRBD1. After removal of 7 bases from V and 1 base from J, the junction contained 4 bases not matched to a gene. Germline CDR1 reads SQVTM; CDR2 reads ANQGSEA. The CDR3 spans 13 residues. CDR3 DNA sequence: TGCAGCGCCGGGACAGGGCCGAACACTGAAGCTTTCTTT. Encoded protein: CSAGTGPNTEAFF.

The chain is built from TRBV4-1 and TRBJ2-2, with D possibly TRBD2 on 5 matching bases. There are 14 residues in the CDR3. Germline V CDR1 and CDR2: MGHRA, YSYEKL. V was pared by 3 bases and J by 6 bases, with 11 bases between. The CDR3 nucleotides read TGCGCCAGCAGCCAGGGCCGAGCGGCCGGGGAGCTGTTTTTT. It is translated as CASSQGRAAGELFF.

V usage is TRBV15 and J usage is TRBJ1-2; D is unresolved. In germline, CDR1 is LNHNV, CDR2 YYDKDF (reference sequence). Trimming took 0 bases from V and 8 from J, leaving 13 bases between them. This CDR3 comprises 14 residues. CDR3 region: CATSRDGGFGGYTF. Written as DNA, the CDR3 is TGTGCCACCAGCAGAGATGGAGGGTTTGGAGGCTACACCTTC.

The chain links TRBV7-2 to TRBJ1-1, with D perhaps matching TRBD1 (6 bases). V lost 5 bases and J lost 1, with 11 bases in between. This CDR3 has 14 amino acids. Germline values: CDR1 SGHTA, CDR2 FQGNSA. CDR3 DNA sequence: TGTGCCAGCAGCCCCCAGACAGGGAACACTGAAGCTTTCTTT. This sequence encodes CASSPQTGNTEAFF.

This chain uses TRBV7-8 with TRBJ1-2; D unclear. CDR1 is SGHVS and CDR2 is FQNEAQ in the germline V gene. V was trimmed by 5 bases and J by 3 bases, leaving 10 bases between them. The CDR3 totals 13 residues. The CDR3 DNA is TGTGCCAGCAGCCCGGGGATATACTATGGCTACACCTTC. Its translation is CASSPGIYYGYTF.

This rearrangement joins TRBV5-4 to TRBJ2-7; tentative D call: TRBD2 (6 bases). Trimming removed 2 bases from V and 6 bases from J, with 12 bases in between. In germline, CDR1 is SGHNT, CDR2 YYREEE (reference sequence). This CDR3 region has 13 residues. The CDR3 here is CASSFIGSGEQYF. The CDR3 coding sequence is TGTGCCAGCAGCTTTATCGGGAGTGGCGAGCAGTACTTC.